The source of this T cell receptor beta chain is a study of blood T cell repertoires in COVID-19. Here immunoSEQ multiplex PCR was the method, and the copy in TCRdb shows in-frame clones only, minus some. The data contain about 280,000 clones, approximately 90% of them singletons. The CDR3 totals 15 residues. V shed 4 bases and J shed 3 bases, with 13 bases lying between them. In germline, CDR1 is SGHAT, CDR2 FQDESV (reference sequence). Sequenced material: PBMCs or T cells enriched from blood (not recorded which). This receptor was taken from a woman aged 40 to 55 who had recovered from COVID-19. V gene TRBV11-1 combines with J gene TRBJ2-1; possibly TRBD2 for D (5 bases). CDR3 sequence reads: CASSSEALLYNEQFF. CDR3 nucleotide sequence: TGTGCCAGCAGCTCGGAGGCCCTTCTCTACAATGAGCAGTTCTTC.